A selection of T cell receptor beta chains follows, all from one sample in a study of OX40 agonist ivuxolimab in advanced cancers. Here immunoSEQ multiplex PCR was the method, and the copy in TCRdb shows in-frame clones only, minus some. The sample lists about 120,000 clones; roughly nine tenths were seen once. The specimen was CD4+ or CD8+ T cells sorted from blood, collected in a trial of the OX40 agonist ivuxolimab. The receptors come from an adult with an advanced solid tumor such as melanoma, head and neck, liver or kidney cancer. CDR3s include the opening cysteine and the closing phenylalanine or tryptophan.

cdr3_aa	v_call	j_call
CASSLSTKDTEAFF	TRBV13	TRBJ1-1
CASRRDVRQPQHF	TRBV6-5	TRBJ1-5
CASSPDRGGTGELFF	TRBV7-8	TRBJ2-2
CASSEGDRGNEKLFF	TRBV2	TRBJ1-4
CASSSGQGFEQYF	TRBV5-4	TRBJ2-7
CASSPGTGENYGYTF	TRBV28	TRBJ1-2
CASSRVRTYGYTF	TRBV14	TRBJ1-2
CASSIQADTGELFF	TRBV7-2	TRBJ2-2
CASSRQEGGPLHF	TRBV11-2	TRBJ1-6
CASSLQENYGYTF	TRBV5-1	TRBJ1-2
CASSKTQTYQETQYF	TRBV7-2	TRBJ2-5
CASIYGGRGRANYGYTF	TRBV11-3	TRBJ1-2
CASSLGSGRGPDPRKNNEQFF	TRBV7-3	TRBJ2-1
CASSVGALWDEQYF	TRBV5-6	TRBJ2-7
CAWSLRGIETQYF	TRBV30	TRBJ2-5
CASSDLGKLFF	TRBV2	TRBJ1-4
CASSLQGTYYGYTF	TRBV28	TRBJ1-2
CASSQATVSSGNTIYF	TRBV4-3	TRBJ1-3
CASTRYSGNTIYF	TRBV11-2	TRBJ1-3
CSGVQAGQNTDTQYF	TRBV29-1	TRBJ2-3
CASSDRGVLNEQFF	TRBV6-1	TRBJ2-1
CASSLNQMDTIYF	TRBV7-2	TRBJ1-3
CASSYKGPYNSPLHF	TRBV6-5	TRBJ1-6
CASSPDAGGTDTQYF	TRBV19	TRBJ2-3
CASSERTGNTEAFF	TRBV6-1	TRBJ1-1
CASNSGTGYQETQYF	TRBV6-5	TRBJ2-5
CASSTQTGTGAYEQYF	TRBV28	TRBJ2-7
CASSPGQFHTEAFF	TRBV19	TRBJ1-1
CASSYVFGTDTQYF	TRBV6-5	TRBJ2-3
CASSPKTGSGELFF	TRBV11-2	TRBJ2-2
CASSPVGSGEPQHF	TRBV11-2	TRBJ1-5
CASSSGTGGQPQHF	TRBV2	TRBJ1-5
CASHGQAFNYGYTF	TRBV6-5	TRBJ1-2
CASGQVGYEQYF	TRBV28	TRBJ2-7
CASSARTGGQYF	TRBV7-2	TRBJ2-7
CASSEQEVDSGANVLTF	TRBV18	TRBJ2-6
CASSPGLPYEQYF	TRBV5-1	TRBJ2-7
CASSTQGKVEQFF	TRBV28	TRBJ2-1
CASSLQGGNNQPQHF	TRBV5-8	TRBJ1-5
CASSWESTGTNTGELFF	TRBV5-4	TRBJ2-2
CASRGGGTGNTIYF	TRBV7-2	TRBJ1-3
CASSPPETGELFF	TRBV6-5	TRBJ2-2
CASSLASAITDTQYF	TRBV5-1	TRBJ2-3
CASSVVREDTQYF	TRBV9	TRBJ2-3
CASSHSSYEQYF	TRBV11-2	TRBJ2-7
CASSFGSQTPNEQFF	TRBV7-2	TRBJ2-1
CASRNLNRVGNSPLHF	TRBV6-6	TRBJ1-6
CATSPPGGYGYTF	TRBV15	TRBJ1-2
CASSFSGTGGLKDYGYTF	TRBV28	TRBJ1-2
CASSVGLAGLGEQYF	TRBV9	TRBJ2-7
CASSLGGISTDTQYF	TRBV7-7	TRBJ2-3
CAIEGDRTEAFF	TRBV7-9	TRBJ1-1
CAWSVTRRDTEAFF	TRBV30	TRBJ1-1